This T cell receptor beta chain appears in the sequencing data of a study of blood T cell repertoires in COVID-19 (dated by TCRdb to 2020 to 2021). Context from the whole study: Samples from collaborators originated in the United States, Italy and Spain and spanned both the acute and convalescent phases of COVID-19. The material from the prospective study consisted of cDNA or gDNA derived from T cells, B-cell-depleted T cells, or PBMCs. The dataset comprised deeply sampled blood TCRbeta repertoires from subjects exposed to, actively infected with, or recovered from COVID-19. The repertoires were made available in a free public database intended to serve as a resource for research on the immune response to SARS-CoV-2. Samples were obtained from the ongoing ImmuneRACE study (first 160 participants) and from 1,000 to 1,500 subjects provided by 6 global collaborators. Nearly every sample came with metadata listing a de-identified subject ID, COVID-19 status, age in years and sex. Where available, HLA class I and class II types were taken from metadata supplied by the sample provider and were not determined by assay-based typing. Beyond this particular receptor, the publication reports: How much clinical and demographic metadata was included differed by source and by participant, and the metadata was provided uncurated.

The collaborating institutions used their own protocols to collect whole blood in K2EDTA tubes. Collaborator samples were shipped for TCRbeta analysis as frozen whole blood, isolated PBMCs, or DNA extracted from either sample type. Looking up the germline V gene yields CDR1 MDHEN and CDR2 SYDVKM. Trimming takes 8 bases off V and 8 bases off J; junction bases not matched to a gene: 7. The CDR3 numbers 12 residues from cysteine through phenylalanine. The only DNA kept is the CDR3, 36 bases in frame from the first base. Remarks on this clone: The clone's antigen remains unknown. Base qualities were left out, and no much larger clone turns up one base away.

The immunoSEQ Assay, a bias-controlled multiplex PCR, was used to amplify TCRbeta CDR3 regions from genomic DNA. The paper's processing steps were these. The number of nucleated cells in each sample was estimated by amplification of reference gene primers within the assay. To quantify the absolute abundance of each unique TCRbeta CDR3 rearrangement, sequence reads were collapsed and filtered. For each sample, productive Simpson clonality was calculated by taking the square root of Simpson's diversity index across productive rearrangements. Imported from immuneACCESS, the table was reduced by TCRdb to in-frame sequences with V and J called. These copies leave out some clones; in studies compared against another copy, an unresolved V gene accounts for under half, and the cause of the remainder is not known. The DNA was the basis for D and trimming; V, J and clone size are from that table. Recorded for this sample are 140,000 to 150,000 clones; 85% to 90% of them occurred a single time. The ten biggest clones cover 2.5% to 3% of the sample.

The sequenced sample consisted of peripheral blood. This clonotype was sampled from a man aged 55 to 70 with active or convalescent COVID-19. This receptor chain uses TRBV28 and TRBJ2-3; TRBD2 agrees with 7 junctional bases. The base sequence is TGTGCCAGCGCACTCCCGGGGGGTACGCAGTATTTT. It specifies CASALPGGTQYF.